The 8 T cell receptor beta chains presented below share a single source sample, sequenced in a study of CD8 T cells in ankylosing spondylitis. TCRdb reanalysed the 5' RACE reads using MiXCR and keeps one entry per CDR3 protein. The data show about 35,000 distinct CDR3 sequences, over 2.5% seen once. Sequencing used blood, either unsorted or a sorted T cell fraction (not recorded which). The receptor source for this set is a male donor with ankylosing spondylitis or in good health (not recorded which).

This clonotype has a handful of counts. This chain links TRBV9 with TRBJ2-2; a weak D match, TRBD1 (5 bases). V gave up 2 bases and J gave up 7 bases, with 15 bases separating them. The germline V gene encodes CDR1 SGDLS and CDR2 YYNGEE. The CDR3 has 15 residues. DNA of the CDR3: TGTGCCAGCAGCGTGCAGGGCAGGACGGGCGGGGAGCTGTTTTTT. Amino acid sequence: CASSVQGRTGGELFF. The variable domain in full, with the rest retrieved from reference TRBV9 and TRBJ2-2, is DSGVTQTPKHLITATGQRVTLRCSPRSGDLSVYWYQQSLDQGLQFLIQYYNGEERAKGNILERFSAQQFPDLHSELNLSSLELGDSALYFCASSVQGRTGGELFFGEGSRLTVL.

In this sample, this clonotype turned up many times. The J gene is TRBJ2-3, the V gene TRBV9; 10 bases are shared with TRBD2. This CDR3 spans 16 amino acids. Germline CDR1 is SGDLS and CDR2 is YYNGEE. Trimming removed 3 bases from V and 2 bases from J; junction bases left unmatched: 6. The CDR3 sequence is CASSAGLAEITDTQYF. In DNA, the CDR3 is TGTGCCAGCAGCGCCGGACTAGCGGAGATCACAGATACGCAGTATTTT.

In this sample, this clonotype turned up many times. CDR3 sequence (DNA): TGTGCCAGCAGCACCAGCGGGGGGCCAGCCAATGAGCAGTTCTTC. Protein sequence: CASSTSGGPANEQFF. The rearrangement uses TRBV9 and TRBJ2-1; 9 bases are shared with TRBD2. Trimming took 4 bases from V and 6 from J; bases not matched to a gene: 8. Germline V gives CDR1 SGDLS, CDR2 YYNGEE. This CDR3 has 15 amino acids.

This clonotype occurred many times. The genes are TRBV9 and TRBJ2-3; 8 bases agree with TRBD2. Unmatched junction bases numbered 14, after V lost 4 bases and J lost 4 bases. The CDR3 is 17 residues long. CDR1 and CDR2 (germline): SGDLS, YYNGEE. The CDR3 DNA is TGTGCCAGCAGCACGAGGGGCAGCGGGAGTAGTGCAGATACGCAGTATTTT. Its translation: CASSTRGSGSSADTQYF.

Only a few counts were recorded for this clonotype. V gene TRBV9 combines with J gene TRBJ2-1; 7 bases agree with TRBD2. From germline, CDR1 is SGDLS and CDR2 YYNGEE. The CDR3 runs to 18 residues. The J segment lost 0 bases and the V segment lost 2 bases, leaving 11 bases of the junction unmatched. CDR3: CASSVASLRGVSYNEQFF. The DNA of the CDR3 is TGTGCCAGCAGCGTTGCGTCTCTACGGGGGGTCTCCTACAATGAGCAGTTCTTC.

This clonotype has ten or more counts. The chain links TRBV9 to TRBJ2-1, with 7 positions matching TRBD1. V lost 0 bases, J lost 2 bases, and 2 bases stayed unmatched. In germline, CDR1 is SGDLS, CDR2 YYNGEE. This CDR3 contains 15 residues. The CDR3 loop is CASSVEGQAYNEQFF. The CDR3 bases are TGTGCCAGCAGCGTAGAAGGACAGGCCTACAATGAGCAGTTCTTC.

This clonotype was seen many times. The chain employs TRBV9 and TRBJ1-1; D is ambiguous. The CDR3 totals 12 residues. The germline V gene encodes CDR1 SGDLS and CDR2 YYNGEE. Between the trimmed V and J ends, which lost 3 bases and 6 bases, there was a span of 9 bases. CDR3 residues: CASSAGRSEAFF. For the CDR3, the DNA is TGTGCCAGCAGCGCAGGACGGTCTGAAGCTTTCTTT.

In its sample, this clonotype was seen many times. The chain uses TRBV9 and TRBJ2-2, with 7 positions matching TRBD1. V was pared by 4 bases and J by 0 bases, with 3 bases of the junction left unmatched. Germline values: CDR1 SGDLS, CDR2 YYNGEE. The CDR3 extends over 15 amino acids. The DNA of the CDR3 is TGTGCCAGCAGCCCGACAGGGACGAACACCGGGGAGCTGTTTTTT. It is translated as CASSPTGTNTGELFF.